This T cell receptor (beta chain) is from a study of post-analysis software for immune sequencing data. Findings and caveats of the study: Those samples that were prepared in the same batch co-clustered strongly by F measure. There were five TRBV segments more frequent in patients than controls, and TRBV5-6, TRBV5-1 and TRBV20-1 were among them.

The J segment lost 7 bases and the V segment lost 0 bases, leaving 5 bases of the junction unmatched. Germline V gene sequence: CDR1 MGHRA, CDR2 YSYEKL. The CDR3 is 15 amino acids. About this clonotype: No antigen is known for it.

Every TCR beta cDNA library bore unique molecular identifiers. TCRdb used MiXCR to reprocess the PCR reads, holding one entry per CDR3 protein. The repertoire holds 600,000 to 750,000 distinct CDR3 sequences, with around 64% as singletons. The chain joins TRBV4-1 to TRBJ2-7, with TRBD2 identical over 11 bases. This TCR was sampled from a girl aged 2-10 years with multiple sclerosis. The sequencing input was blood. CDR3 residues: CASSQEITSGREQYF. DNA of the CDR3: TGCGCCAGCAGCCAAGAGATCACTAGCGGGAGAGAGCAGTACTTC.